The 27 T cell receptor beta chains in this list originate from one sample, sequenced in a study of T-cell memory formation after mild COVID-19. One entry per CDR3 protein, called by TCRdb with MiXCR from the 5' RACE reads. In the table there are about 560,000 distinct CDR3 sequences, more than 15% of which are singletons. Sequenced material: PBMCs or a T cell subset sorted from them (not recorded which). The receptors were gathered from an adult woman who had mild COVID-19 (a few samples of this study predate the infection). Cell type and time point are not known.

This clonotype was seen repeatedly, ten times or more. The chain joins TRBV4-3 to TRBJ2-7, with D maybe TRBD1 (5 bases). Germline V CDR1 and CDR2: LGHNA, YSLEER. Trimming took 0 bases from V and 2 from J, leaving 8 bases between them. CDR3 length: 14 amino acids. CDR3 region: CASSQDPGPYEQYF. CDR3 sequence (DNA): TGCGCCAGCAGCCAAGATCCAGGGCCCTACGAGCAGTACTTC.

CDR3 sequence: CASSQGLAGADTDTQYF. Written as DNA, the CDR3 is TGCGCCAGCAGCCAGGGACTAGCGGGGGCCGACACAGATACGCAGTATTTT. V usage is TRBV5-1 and J usage is TRBJ2-3; 14 nucleotides line up with TRBD2. CDR1 is SGHRS, CDR2 YFSETQ, per germline. With V trimmed by 4 bases and J by 2 bases, 6 bases remained unmatched. This CDR3 comprises 17 residues.

The chain is built from TRBV6-2 or TRBV6-3 and TRBJ2-1, with 8 bases lining up with TRBD1. This CDR3 is built from 13 residues. The germline CDR1 and CDR2 sequences are MNHEY and SVGEGT. V gave up 8 bases and J gave up 2 bases; unmatched junction bases: 2. CDR3 sequence reads: CASGQGPYNEQFF. The CDR3 coding sequence is TGTGCCAGCGGACAGGGCCCCTACAATGAGCAGTTCTTC.

The chain carries TRBV7-2 and TRBJ2-5; 9 nucleotides line up with TRBD2. Looked up from germline, CDR1 is SGHTA and CDR2 is FQGNSA. J gave up 1 base and V 5 bases, and 8 bases lay outside the gene matches. CDR3 length equals 16 residues. CDR3 bases: TGTGCCAGCAGCCCAATTAGCGGGAGACTCCAAGAGACCCAGTACTTC. It is translated as CASSPISGRLQETQYF.

There are many counts of this clonotype. The chain employs TRBV29-1 and TRBJ1-5; 7 bases agree with TRBD1. V shed 7 bases, J shed 3 bases, and the junction held 3 bases outside the gene matches. Germline assignment: CDR1 SQVTM and CDR2 ANQGSEA. The CDR3 sequence is 12 residues long. As DNA, the CDR3 is TGCAGCGCCGGGACAGACAATCAGCCCCAGCATTTT. Translated, it gives CSAGTDNQPQHF.

The chain recombines TRBV18 with TRBJ2-5; TRBD2 aligns across 7 bases. Per the germline V gene, CDR1 is KGHSH and CDR2 is LQKENI. V shed 4 bases, J shed 5 bases, and the junction held 4 bases outside the gene matches. The CDR3 runs to 13 residues. The CDR3 DNA reads TGTGCCAGCTCACGGACTAGTAAGGAGACCCAGTACTTC. It translates to CASSRTSKETQYF.

The chain uses TRBV4-1 and TRBJ1-2, with D unresolved. The CDR3 has 17 residues. Germline assignment: CDR1 MGHRA and CDR2 YSYEKL. Trimming took off 4 bases at V and 3 bases at J, with 21 bases between the two ends. In DNA form, the CDR3 reads TGCGCCAGCAGCCCCGGCCCAGATCCAGCAAGGGACTATGGCTACACCTTC. It translates to CASSPGPDPARDYGYTF.

This clonotype was counted a few times. The V gene is TRBV27, the J gene TRBJ2-5; weak D call: TRBD1 (6 bases). CDR1 is MNHEY and CDR2 is SMNVEV in the germline V gene (reference sequence). The V gene lost 8 bases and the J gene lost 5 bases, with 15 bases spanning the gap. The length of the CDR3 is 13 residues. The CDR3 is CASSPQGHETQYF. In DNA, the CDR3 is TGTGCCAGCTCTCCGCAGGGACACGAGACCCAGTACTTC.

The rearrangement links TRBV10-3 to TRBJ1-1; TRBD1 is a possible D gene (5 bases). V was cut by 0 bases and J by 6 bases, with 17 bases left in between. Germline V lookup: CDR1 ENHRY, CDR2 SYGVKD. CDR3 length: 16 amino acids. CDR3 region: CAISESVIGDGAEAFF. Written as DNA, the CDR3 is TGTGCCATCAGTGAGTCGGTGATAGGGGATGGCGCTGAAGCTTTCTTT.

This clonotype was observed a few times. J is TRBJ1-2 and V is TRBV9, with D unclear. Germline V gene sequence: CDR1 SGDLS, CDR2 YYNGEE. This CDR3 is built from 15 residues. The V end lost 1 base, the J end lost 2 bases, and 12 bases lay between the germline ends. CDR3 DNA: TGTGCCAGCAGCGTAACGCACCGTCCCAACTATGGCTACACCTTC. This gives the protein CASSVTHRPNYGYTF.

The chain employs TRBV4-1 and TRBJ2-7; 8 bases fit TRBD2. V lost 1 base and J lost 5; bases outside the gene matches: 7. The germline gives CDR1 MGHRA, CDR2 YSYEKL. CDR3 length equals 15 residues. CDR3 bases: TGCGCCAGCAGCCAAGGAGGGGCGGGGGGACACGAGCAGTACTTC. Protein: CASSQGGAGGHEQYF.

A remark on this clonotype: This could be a read error, since a much larger clone is one nucleotide away. The chain uses TRBV7-2 and TRBJ1-5; D not resolved. V was shortened by 2 bases and J by 2 bases, with 4 bases between the two germline ends. Germline V gene sequence: CDR1 SGHTA, CDR2 FQGNSA. The CDR3 sequence is 13 residues long. CDR3 in amino acids: CASSLWGNQPQHF. For the CDR3, the DNA is TGTGCCAGCAGCTTATGGGGCAATCAGCCCCAGCATTTT.

CDR3 residues: CASSPWTGLNEQFF. The CDR3 DNA is TGTGCCAGCAGCCCCTGGACAGGCCTGAATGAGCAGTTCTTC. The chain recombines TRBV11-3 with TRBJ2-1, with 7 bases lining up with TRBD1. CDR1 and CDR2 (germline): SGHNT, YENEEA. J was trimmed by 7 bases and V by 5 bases; bases with no gene match: 8. The CDR3 is 14 residues long.

This clonotype has just a few counts. The chain recombines TRBV9 with TRBJ2-7; weak D call: TRBD2 (7 bases). Germline CDR1 reads SGDLS; CDR2 reads YYNGEE. V was clipped by 4 bases and J by 7 bases, with 24 bases between them. This CDR3 region has 16 residues. CDR3 in amino acids: CASSPRWGGAAGEQYF. CDR3 nucleotide sequence: TGTGCCAGCAGCCCCCGCTGGGGGGGGGCAGCCGGAGAGCAGTACTTC.

Concerning this clonotype itself: A junction boundary mismatches the germline segment, possibly from a read error. The chain recombines TRBV7-7 with TRBJ2-7; TRBD1 agrees at 7 bases. Looked up from germline, CDR1 is SSHAT and CDR2 is FNYEAQ (reference sequence). The CDR3 has 14 residues. Written as DNA, the CDR3 is TGTGCTAGCAGCTTACTGGGACAGCCGTACGAGCAGTACTTC. Translated, it gives CASSLLGQPYEQYF.

Comments on this clonotype: It is likely a read error, because the conserved phenylalanine at the end of the CDR3 is missing. This chain uses TRBV7-9 with TRBJ1-5; weak D call: TRBD1 (6 bases). Trimming took off 8 bases at V and 5 bases at J, with 13 bases between the two ends. The CDR3 is 13 residues long. Germline lookup yields CDR1 SEHNR and CDR2 FQNEAQ (reference sequence). The DNA of the CDR3 is TGTGCCAGCTGCGGGGGGGCTCATCAGCCCCAGCATATT. Amino acids: CASCGGAHQPQHI.

This chain uses TRBV10-3 with TRBJ1-4, with D unclear. Germline V gives CDR1 ENHRY, CDR2 SYGVKD. CDR3 length: 12 amino acids. The germline V and J ends were trimmed by 2 bases and 8 bases, with 6 bases remaining between them. The CDR3 sequence is CAISEANEKLFF. The CDR3 coding sequence is TGTGCCATCAGTGAGGCCAACGAAAAACTGTTTTTT.

This clonotype was observed a handful of times. The chain recombines TRBV9 with TRBJ2-7; D ambiguous. Germline V CDR1 and CDR2: SGDLS, YYNGEE. The CDR3 sequence is 14 residues long. V lost 0 bases and J lost 5, with 12 bases in between. For the CDR3, the DNA is TGTGCCAGCAGCGTAGGGGCTTTGGTCCACGAGCAGTACTTC. Its protein is CASSVGALVHEQYF.

This clonotype was recorded a few times. This chain links TRBV9 with TRBJ1-1; 7 bases map to TRBD1. This CDR3 contains 14 residues. Per germline, CDR1 SGDLS and CDR2 YYNGEE. The ends lost 4 bases at V and 8 bases at J; junction bases unmatched: 11. For the CDR3, the DNA is TGTGCCAGCAGCATGGGACAGTGGCCAGGGGAAGCTTTCTTT. Translated, it gives CASSMGQWPGEAFF.

V and J are TRBV6-1 and TRBJ2-2, with D perhaps TRBD1 (5 bases). The V end was cut by 6 bases, the J end by 1 base, with 9 bases between. Germline V lookup: CDR1 MNHNS, CDR2 SASEGT. CDR3 size: 14 residues. For the CDR3, the DNA is TGTGCCAGCAGCCTACAGGTGAACACCGGGGAGCTGTTTTTT. Protein product: CASSLQVNTGELFF.

This clonotype was counted only a few times. The chain employs TRBV30 and TRBJ2-7; 9 bases map to TRBD1. Trimming at V came to 2 bases and at J to 5 bases, leaving 4 bases not matched to a gene. The CDR3 sequence is 13 residues long. Germline V CDR1 and CDR2: GTSNPN, SVGIG (reference sequence). CDR3: CAWSTGTGNEQYF. The CDR3, as DNA: TGTGCCTGGAGTACCGGGACAGGGAACGAGCAGTACTTC. The full variable domain, with the rest looked up from reference TRBV30 and TRBJ2-7, is SQTIHQWPATLVQPVGSPLSLECTVEGTSNPNLYWYRQAAGRGLQLLFYSVGIGQISSEVPQNLSASRPQDRQFILSSKKLLLSDSGFYLCAWSTGTGNEQYFGPGTRLTVT.

CDR3 nucleotide sequence: TGTGCCAGTACCTTAGACCCAGGCACTGAAGCTTTCTTT. This translates into CASTLDPGTEAFF. V gene TRBV19 combines with J gene TRBJ1-1, with D hard to call. V lost 7 bases, J lost 4 bases, and 13 bases lay in between. The CDR3 covers 13 residues. Germline CDR1 reads LNHDA; CDR2 reads SQIVND (reference sequence).

The chain uses TRBV24-1 and TRBJ2-1, with 8 bases that match TRBD2. Germline V CDR1 and CDR2: KGHDR, SFDVKD. There are 18 residues in the CDR3. The ends lost 3 bases at V and 0 bases at J; junction bases unmatched: 9. The CDR3 DNA follows: TGTGCCACCAGTGATCCCTCGGGGAGCGGGAGCTCCTACAATGAGCAGTTCTTC. It encodes CATSDPSGSGSSYNEQFF.

This clonotype has at least ten counts. The CDR3 nucleotides read TGTGCCAGCAGTTACTCGTGGGGGAACACTGAAGCTTTCTTT. Protein: CASSYSWGNTEAFF. The chain employs TRBV6-5 and TRBJ1-1; D ambiguous. The CDR3 sequence is 14 residues long. CDR1 is MNHEY and CDR2 is SVGAGI in the germline V gene. Trimming took off 0 bases at V and 1 base at J, with 6 bases between the two ends.

This clonotype was counted a few times. This chain uses TRBV5-5 with TRBJ2-1, with 10 bases lining up with TRBD1. J gave up 10 bases and V 3 bases, and 1 base lay outside the gene matches. This CDR3 spans 12 amino acids. Germline lookup yields CDR1 SGHKS and CDR2 YYEKEE (reference sequence). CDR3 loop: CASSSGQGEQFF. The CDR3 DNA follows: TGTGCCAGCAGCTCGGGACAGGGGGAGCAGTTCTTC.

This chain uses TRBV5-6 with TRBJ2-3; TRBD2 aligns across 10 bases. V lost 1 base, J lost 5 bases, and 4 bases stayed unmatched. The germline V gene has CDR1 SGHDT and CDR2 YYEEEE. This CDR3 is built from 15 residues. Written as DNA, the CDR3 is TGTGCCAGCAGCTTGATAGCGGGAGGTAGAGATACGCAGTATTTT. This encodes CASSLIAGGRDTQYF.

V and J are TRBV5-1 and TRBJ2-3; 9 positions agree with TRBD2. The J segment lost 7 bases and the V segment lost 4 bases, leaving 7 bases of the junction unmatched. The germline V gene has CDR1 SGHRS and CDR2 YFSETQ. The CDR3 runs to 14 residues. In DNA form, the CDR3 reads TGCGCCAGCAGCATGGCTAGCGGGGCATATACGCAGTATTTT. It translates to CASSMASGAYTQYF.